The sequence of this TCR beta chain was determined in a study of cytomegalovirus exposure and HLA in healthy donors. A multiplex PCR was run with 60 Vbeta primers and 13 Jbeta primers. Generated by immunoSEQ multiplex PCR, the TCRdb table keeps only in-frame clones and is missing some. The table has 120,000 or so clones, 65% to 90% seen once; the top ten hold roughly 12%. V was cut by 0 bases and J by 4 bases, with 13 bases left in between. The germline gives CDR1 SGDLS, CDR2 YYNGEE. There are 15 residues in the CDR3. Sequencing input: PBMCs. The chain is built from TRBV9 and TRBJ1-2; TRBD1 might be the D (6 bases). This receptor was obtained from a male donor in good health and CMV-seropositive. CDR3 coding DNA: TGTGCCAGCAGCGTAGAGGGCAGGGGTAGCTATGGCTACACCTTC. Translation: CASSVEGRGSYGYTF.